Following are 7 T cell receptor beta chains from one sample sequenced in a study of beta chain features in type 1 diabetes. Study-wide points: In every one of the four CD4+ subsets, TCRB CDR3s were moderately but significantly shorter in Type 1 diabetes patients.

Expressed TCRB transcripts were sequenced because the isolated RNA had all been reverse transcribed beforehand. Data came from immunoSEQ multiplex PCR; TCRdb stores just in-frame clones and leaves some out. The table lists about 240,000 clones, 14% of them singletons. These receptors lack a known antigen. The sample consisted of naive CD4+ T cells from blood. All receptors come from a man aged 30-40 years with type 1 diabetes.

The V call is TRBV15, the J call TRBJ2-1, with 10 bases matching TRBD1. The CDR3 contains 15 residues. The germline V gene encodes CDR1 LNHNV and CDR2 YYDKDF (reference sequence). Unmatched junction bases numbered 7, after V lost 3 bases and J lost 8 bases. The CDR3 protein is CATSSLRQGAHEQFF. The DNA of the CDR3 is TGTGCCACCAGCAGCCTTAGACAGGGGGCCCATGAGCAGTTCTTC.

This clone was found a few times. This sequence joins TRBV2 and TRBJ2-3; D not certain. V was trimmed by 6 bases and J by 7 bases, leaving 11 bases between them. Germline-derived CDR1 and CDR2 are SNHLY and FYNNEI. The CDR3 covers 12 residues. The chain's CDR3 is CASRVQSHTQYF. The CDR3 region has the DNA TGTGCCAGCAGGGTACAATCCCATACGCAGTATTTT.

This clone occurred a few times. The gene calls are TRBV7-9 and TRBJ1-1, with 9 positions matching TRBD1. This CDR3 has 15 residues. Germline V lookup: CDR1 SEHNR, CDR2 FQNEAQ (reference sequence). V lost 7 bases and J lost 0; bases outside the gene matches: 6. CDR3 loop: CASTTGGGMNTEAFF. The DNA of the CDR3 is TGTGCCAGCACTACAGGGGGCGGAATGAACACTGAAGCTTTCTTT.

This clone was seen a handful of times. The gene calls are TRBV30 and TRBJ2-7; 8 nucleotides agree with TRBD2. The CDR3 runs to 14 residues. Germline CDR1 is GTSNPN and CDR2 is SVGIG (reference sequence). The ends lost 3 bases at V and 0 bases at J; junction bases unmatched: 4. The CDR3 protein is CAWRRSGGSYEQYF. In nucleotides, the CDR3 is TGTGCCTGGAGACGAAGCGGGGGCTCCTACGAGCAGTACTTC.

The V call is TRBV5-1, the J call TRBJ1-2; possibly TRBD1 for D (6 bases). The CDR3 runs to 15 residues. Germline V CDR1 and CDR2: SGHRS, YFSETQ. The V gene lost 0 bases and the J gene lost 2 bases, with 11 bases spanning the gap. CDR3 DNA: TGCGCCAGCAGCTTGGGGGGACAAGGCAACTATGGCTACACCTTC. Its translation is CASSLGGQGNYGYTF.

The chain has TRBV30 and TRBJ1-1, with D possibly being TRBD1 (5 bases). The CDR3 is 12 residues long. Germline V gene lookup returns CDR1 GTSNPN and CDR2 SVGIG (reference sequence). V shed 0 bases and J shed 11 bases, with 13 bases lying between them. CDR3 bases: TGTGCCTGGAGTGTACGGGGGAGGGAGGCTTTCTTT. This encodes CAWSVRGREAFF.

This clone has a handful of counts. This chain uses TRBV10-3 with TRBJ1-6; TRBD1 is a possible D gene (6 bases). This CDR3 spans 13 amino acids. Trimming pared 5 bases from V and 8 bases from J, leaving 10 bases between. Germline V gene data show CDR1 as ENHRY and CDR2 as SYGVKD. The CDR3 nucleotides read TGTGCCATCAGTCGACAGGTTGATTCACCCCTCCACTTT. The encoded protein is CAISRQVDSPLHF.